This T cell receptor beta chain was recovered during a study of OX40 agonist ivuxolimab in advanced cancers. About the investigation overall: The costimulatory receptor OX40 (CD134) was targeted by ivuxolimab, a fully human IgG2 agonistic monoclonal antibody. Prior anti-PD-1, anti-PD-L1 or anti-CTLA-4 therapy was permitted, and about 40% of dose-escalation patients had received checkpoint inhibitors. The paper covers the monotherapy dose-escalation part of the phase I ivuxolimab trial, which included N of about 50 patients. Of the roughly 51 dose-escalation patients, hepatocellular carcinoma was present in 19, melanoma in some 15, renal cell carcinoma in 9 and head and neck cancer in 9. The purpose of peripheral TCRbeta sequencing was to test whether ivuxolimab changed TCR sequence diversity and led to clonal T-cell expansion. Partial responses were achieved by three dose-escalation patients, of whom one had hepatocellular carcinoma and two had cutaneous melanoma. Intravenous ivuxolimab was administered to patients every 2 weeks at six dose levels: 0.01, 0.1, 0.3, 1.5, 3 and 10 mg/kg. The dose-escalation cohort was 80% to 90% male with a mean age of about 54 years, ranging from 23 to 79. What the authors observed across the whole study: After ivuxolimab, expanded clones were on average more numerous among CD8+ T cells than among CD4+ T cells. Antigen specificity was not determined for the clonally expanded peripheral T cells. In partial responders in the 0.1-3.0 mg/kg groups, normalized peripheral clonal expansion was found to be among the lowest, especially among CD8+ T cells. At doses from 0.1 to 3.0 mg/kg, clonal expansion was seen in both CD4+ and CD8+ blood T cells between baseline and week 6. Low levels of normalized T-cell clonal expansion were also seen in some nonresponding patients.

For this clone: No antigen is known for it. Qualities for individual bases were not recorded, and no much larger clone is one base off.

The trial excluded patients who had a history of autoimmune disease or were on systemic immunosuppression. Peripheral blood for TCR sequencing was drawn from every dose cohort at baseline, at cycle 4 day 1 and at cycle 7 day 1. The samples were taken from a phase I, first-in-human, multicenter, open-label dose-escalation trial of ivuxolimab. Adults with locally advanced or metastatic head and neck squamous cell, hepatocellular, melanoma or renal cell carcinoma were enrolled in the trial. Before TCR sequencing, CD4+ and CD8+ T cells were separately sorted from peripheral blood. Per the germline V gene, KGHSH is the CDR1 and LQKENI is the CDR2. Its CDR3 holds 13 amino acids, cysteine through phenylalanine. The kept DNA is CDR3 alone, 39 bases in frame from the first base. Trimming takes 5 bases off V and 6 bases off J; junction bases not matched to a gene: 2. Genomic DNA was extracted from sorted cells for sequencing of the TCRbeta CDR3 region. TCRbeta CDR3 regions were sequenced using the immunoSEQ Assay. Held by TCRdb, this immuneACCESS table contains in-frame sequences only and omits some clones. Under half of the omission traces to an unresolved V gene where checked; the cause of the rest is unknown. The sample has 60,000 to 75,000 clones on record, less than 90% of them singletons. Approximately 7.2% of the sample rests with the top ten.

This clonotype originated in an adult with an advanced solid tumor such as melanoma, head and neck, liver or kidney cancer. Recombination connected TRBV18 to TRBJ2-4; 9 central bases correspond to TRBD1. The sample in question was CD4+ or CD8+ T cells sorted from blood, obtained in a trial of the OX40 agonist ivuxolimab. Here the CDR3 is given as CASSLDRGNIQYF. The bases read TGTGCCAGCTCATTGGACAGGGGAAACATTCAGTACTTC. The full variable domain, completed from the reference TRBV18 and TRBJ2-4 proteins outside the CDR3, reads NAGVMQNPRHLVRRRGQEARLRCSPMKGHSHVYWYRQLPEEGLKFMVYLQKENIIDESGMPKERFSAEFPKEGPSILRIQQVVRGDSAAYFCASSLDRGNIQYFGAGTRLSVL.